This TCR beta chain came from a study of cytomegalovirus exposure and HLA in healthy donors. Overall study findings and caveats: Most TCR sequences proved rare, with some public TCRs found in many donors.

Libraries were prepared by immunoSEQ multiplex PCR; TCRdb keeps only in-frame clonotypes and omits some of them. Here the sample spans approximately 260,000 clones, approximately 83% being singletons. Germline V CDR1 and CDR2: SGHRS, YFSETQ. V lost 1 base to trimming and J lost 4 bases, with 5 bases between them. This CDR3 is 12 amino acids long. There are a few counts of this clone. Its target is unknown. The sample consisted of PBMCs. The chain uses TRBV5-1 and TRBJ1-2; D remains unclear. The sequence was obtained from a woman in her twenties or thirties in good health and CMV-seropositive. CDR3 coding DNA: TGCGCCAGCAGCTTGAACTCCTATGGCTACACCTTC. This codes for CASSLNSYGYTF.